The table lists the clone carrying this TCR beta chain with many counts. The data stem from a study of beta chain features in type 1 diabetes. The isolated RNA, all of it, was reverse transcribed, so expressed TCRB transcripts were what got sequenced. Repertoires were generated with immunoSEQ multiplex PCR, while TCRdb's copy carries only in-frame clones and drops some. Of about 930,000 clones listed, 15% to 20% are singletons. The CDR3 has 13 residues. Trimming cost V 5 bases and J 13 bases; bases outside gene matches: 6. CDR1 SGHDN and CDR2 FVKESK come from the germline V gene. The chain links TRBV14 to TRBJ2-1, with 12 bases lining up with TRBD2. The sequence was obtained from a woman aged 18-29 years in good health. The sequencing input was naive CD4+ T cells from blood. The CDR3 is CASSLRTSGTQFF. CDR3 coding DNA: TGTGCCAGCAGCTTACGGACTAGCGGGACACAGTTCTTC.